The sequence of this T cell receptor (beta chain) was determined in a study of vaccination effects on CD4 cells after COVID-19. Method: immunoSEQ multiplex PCR; TCRdb's copy keeps in-frame clones and lacks some. The sample lists 68,000 or so clones, 80% occurring once. Trimming took off 2 bases at V and 8 bases at J, with 11 bases between the two ends. The germline V gene has CDR1 SGDLS and CDR2 YYNGEE. This CDR3 is built from 13 residues. With regard to this clone: Its target is unknown.

Viral peptide pool expansion of antigen-specific CD4+ T cells preceded sequencing in the ViraFEST assay. Cultured cells yielded isolated CD4+ T cells after less than 11 days. None of the vaccinated had previously contracted SARS-CoV-2, and their nucleocapsid antibodies tested negative. The TCR was taken from a human donor who received a COVID-19 vaccine. The chain is built from TRBV9 and TRBJ2-1; unclear D gene. The input for sequencing was CD4+ T cells from PBMCs cultured with SARS-CoV-2 spike peptides, taken before COVID-19 vaccination. The CDR3 loop is CASSVTDIHEQFF. As DNA, the CDR3 is TGTGCCAGCAGCGTCACAGATATCCATGAGCAGTTCTTC.